Below, 26 T cell receptor beta chains from the same sample are listed, as sequenced in a study of T cell changes during pregnancy in multiple sclerosis (dated by TCRdb to about 2019). Libraries were made using the immunoSEQ multiplex PCR assay. TCRdb holds this immuneACCESS table with in-frame rearrangements only. Some clones are missing; in checked studies, unresolved V genes explain under half, and the rest has no known cause. In this sample the table shows about 33,000 clones, 90% to 95% of which occur a single time. The ten largest account for approximately 2.8% of the sample. Material: CD4+ T cells from peripheral blood mononuclear cells, obtained in the third trimester of pregnancy. These TCRs come from a female donor in good health, enrolled as a control in a pregnancy study.

The chain uses TRBV19 and TRBJ1-2; 11 bases are a match to TRBD1. The CDR3 contains 15 residues. After removal of 7 bases from V and 5 bases from J, the junction contained 9 bases not matched to a gene. Germline CDR1 is LNHDA and CDR2 is SQIVND (reference sequence). The CDR3 DNA reads as TGTGCCAGTACGGAGGCCGGGACAGGGGGATATGGCTACACCTTC. It codes for CASTEAGTGGYGYTF.

The chain recombines TRBV27 with TRBJ1-1, with D hard to call. Germline lookup yields CDR1 MNHEY and CDR2 SMNVEV (reference sequence). Trimming shortened V by 4 bases and J by 4 bases, and 10 bases separated the two germline ends. The CDR3 is 13 residues long. In nucleotides, the CDR3 is TGTGCCAGCAGTTGGTCGGCGGGCACTGAAGCTTTCTTT. Translation: CASSWSAGTEAFF.

The J gene is TRBJ2-6, the V gene TRBV19, with 7 nucleotides matching TRBD1. The ends lost 5 bases at V and 2 bases at J; junction bases unmatched: 6. CDR1 and CDR2 from the germline V gene are LNHDA and SQIVND (reference sequence). The CDR3 runs 16 residues. CDR3 in amino acids: CASSHRGSAGANVLTF. The CDR3 DNA reads TGTGCCAGTAGTCACAGGGGAAGCGCTGGGGCCAACGTCCTGACTTTC.

The chain employs TRBV28 and TRBJ1-2, with 7 nucleotides matching TRBD1. This CDR3 has 15 amino acids. Germline values: CDR1 MDHEN, CDR2 SYDVKM. V lost 7 bases to trimming and J lost 1 base; unmatched junction nucleotides: 9. The CDR3 coding sequence is TGTGCCAGCACCCCGCGGGACAGAAGTAACTATGGCTACACCTTC. Its translation: CASTPRDRSNYGYTF.

The sample holds one count of this clone. V gene TRBV27 combines with J gene TRBJ1-2; 9 bases agree with TRBD1. The J segment lost 8 bases and the V segment lost 5 bases, leaving 9 bases of the junction unmatched. This CDR3 is 14 amino acids long. Germline V gene lookup returns CDR1 MNHEY and CDR2 SMNVEV (reference sequence). CDR3 sequence reads: CASSLQGARSGYTF. CDR3 DNA sequence: TGTGCCAGCAGTCTACAGGGGGCGCGATCCGGCTACACCTTC.

The table lists this clone with a count of one. The sample carries other DNA sequences with the same CDR3. The chain carries TRBV11-3 and TRBJ2-5; tentatively, D is TRBD1 (6 bases). The germline CDR1 and CDR2 sequences are SGHNT and YENEEA. Trimming shortened V by 5 bases and J by 5 bases, and 12 bases separated the two germline ends. The CDR3 is 13 amino acids. CDR3 loop: CASSLGGGETQYF. CDR3 bases: TGTGCCAGCAGCCTTGGGGGCGGTGAGACCCAGTACTTC.

The chain joins TRBV5-1 to TRBJ1-1, with D perhaps matching TRBD1 (5 bases). This CDR3 contains 13 residues. The V end lost 3 bases, the J end lost 3 bases, and 9 bases lay between the germline ends. CDR1 and CDR2 (germline): SGHRS, YFSETQ. The CDR3 coding sequence is TGCGCCAGCAGCTGGGGAGGGGACACTGAAGCTTTCTTT. Translated: CASSWGGDTEAFF.

The chain links TRBV19 to TRBJ2-7; weak D call: TRBD1 (6 bases). V was clipped by 5 bases and J by 3 bases, with 17 bases between them. Germline assignment: CDR1 LNHDA and CDR2 SQIVND (reference sequence). The CDR3 covers 15 residues. The CDR3 DNA is TGTGCCAGTAGTCCACAGGGAACCAGGATCTACGAGCAGTACTTC. Amino acid sequence: CASSPQGTRIYEQYF.

The chain employs TRBV4-2 and TRBJ1-1; 7 bases map to TRBD1. Trimming took 0 bases from V and 1 from J; bases not matched to a gene: 2. CDR1 and CDR2 from the germline V gene are LGHNA and YNFKEQ. CDR3 length: 15 residues. The CDR3 reads CASSQEGTANTEAFF. CDR3 sequence (DNA): TGTGCCAGCAGCCAAGAAGGGACAGCGAACACTGAAGCTTTCTTT.

The chain uses TRBV18 and TRBJ2-3, with a tentative D call TRBD2 (5 bases). In germline, CDR1 is KGHSH, CDR2 LQKENI. The CDR3 loop spans 14 amino acids. V dropped 3 bases and J dropped 5 bases, with 12 bases sitting between them. In nucleotides, the CDR3 is TGTGCCAGCTCACCCCGGGAAGGTAAAGATACGCAGTATTTT. It codes for CASSPREGKDTQYF.

This clone showed up just once. V gene TRBV7-2 combines with J gene TRBJ1-1, with D maybe TRBD1 (5 bases). Germline values: CDR1 SGHTA, CDR2 FQGNSA. V shed 0 bases and J shed 4 bases, with 12 bases lying between them. This CDR3 has 15 amino acids. The chain's CDR3 is CASSLALPGRTEAFF. CDR3 coding DNA: TGTGCCAGCAGCTTAGCGCTTCCAGGGCGCACTGAAGCTTTCTTT.

V and J are TRBV27 and TRBJ1-1, with TRBD1 identical over 9 bases. This CDR3 is built from 12 residues. The V and J ends lost 6 bases and 6 bases, in that order; junction bases with no gene match: 2. Germline V gene lookup returns CDR1 MNHEY and CDR2 SMNVEV (reference sequence). The chain's CDR3 is CASSTGGPEAFF. In nucleotides, the CDR3 is TGTGCCAGCAGCACAGGGGGCCCTGAAGCTTTCTTT.

The chain uses TRBV18 and TRBJ2-7, with no clear D. This CDR3 spans 13 amino acids. With 3 bases removed from V and 7 bases from J, the gap between germline ends came to 13 bases. CDR1 and CDR2 from the germline V gene are KGHSH and LQKENI. The CDR3 sequence is CASSPSLEREQYF. The DNA for the CDR3 is TGTGCCAGCTCACCTAGTCTAGAAAGGGAGCAGTACTTC.

Only one count was recorded for this clone. J is TRBJ2-7 and V is TRBV7-8, with 9 bases matching TRBD1. V was pared by 4 bases and J by 3 bases, with 10 bases of the junction left unmatched. In germline, CDR1 is SGHVS, CDR2 FQNEAQ. This CDR3 is 16 amino acids long. CDR3 nucleotides: TGTGCCAGCAGCTCCCCCATCGGGACAGGGATCTACGAGCAGTACTTC. Its protein product is CASSSPIGTGIYEQYF.

The chain has TRBV7-9 and TRBJ1-2, with 8 bases identical to TRBD1. Germline CDR1 is SEHNR and CDR2 is FQNEAQ (reference sequence). The CDR3 has 14 amino acids. After removal of 0 bases from V and 8 bases from J, the junction contained 5 bases not matched to a gene. The CDR3 protein is CASSLATGGTGYTF. CDR3 DNA sequence: TGTGCCAGCAGCTTAGCTACAGGGGGTACGGGCTACACCTTC.

The V call is TRBV5-4, the J call TRBJ1-2; possibly TRBD1 for D (6 bases). The CDR3 has 16 residues. The V end was cut by 4 bases, the J end by 4 bases, with 20 bases between. In germline, CDR1 is SGHNT, CDR2 YYREEE (reference sequence). This CDR3 is CASSPRTTGSLYGYTF. Written as DNA, the CDR3 is TGTGCCAGCAGCCCCCGAACGACAGGTTCCCTCTATGGCTACACCTTC.

This chain's CDR3 is CASSTNSGNTIYF. The DNA of the CDR3 is TGTGCCAGTAGTACCAACTCTGGAAACACCATATATTTT. This rearrangement joins TRBV19 to TRBJ1-3; no firm D call. CDR3 length: 13 residues. CDR1 is LNHDA, CDR2 SQIVND, per germline (reference sequence). The V and J ends lost 4 bases and 0 bases respectively, with 4 bases between them.

The J gene is TRBJ1-1, the V gene TRBV18; D ambiguous. Trimming cost V 2 bases and J 9 bases, with 4 bases left between them. The CDR3 spans 10 residues. The V gene's germline CDR1 is KGHSH and CDR2 LQKENI. The CDR3 sequence is CASSPVKAFF. DNA for the CDR3: TGTGCCAGCTCACCAGTCAAAGCTTTCTTT.

The chain recombines TRBV9 with TRBJ1-5; D is perhaps TRBD1 (6 bases). This CDR3 is built from 14 residues. V was clipped by 0 bases and J by 3 bases, with 7 bases between them. Germline lookup yields CDR1 SGDLS and CDR2 YYNGEE. DNA for the CDR3: TGTGCCAGCAGCGTAGGACAGGTCAATCAGCCCCAGCATTTT. The encoded protein is CASSVGQVNQPQHF.

The V call is TRBV28, the J call TRBJ1-4; no reliable D call. CDR3 length: 16 amino acids. Germline V gene lookup returns CDR1 MDHEN and CDR2 SYDVKM. The V and J ends lost 3 bases and 8 bases respectively, with 19 bases between them. CDR3 region: CASSLRGRRRREKLFF. The CDR3 DNA reads as TGTGCCAGCAGTTTGCGTGGGAGAAGGCGGAGGGAAAAACTGTTTTTT.

J is TRBJ2-1 and V is TRBV18; D remains unclear. CDR1 is KGHSH and CDR2 is LQKENI in the germline V gene. Trimming removed 1 base at V and 4 bases at J, with 14 bases between. CDR3 length: 16 amino acids. Here the CDR3 reads CASSPRVTTGYNEQFF. The DNA of the CDR3 is TGTGCCAGCTCACCACGGGTGACGACGGGTTACAATGAGCAGTTCTTC.

The rearrangement uses TRBV10-2 and TRBJ2-5; a weak D match, TRBD2 (6 bases). Germline V gene data show CDR1 as WSHSY and CDR2 as SAAADI. The CDR3 sequence is 14 residues long. V lost 3 bases and J 5 bases, leaving 13 bases between the germline ends. CDR3 residues: CASSDAGRGETQYF. CDR3 coding DNA: TGCGCCAGCAGTGACGCGGGGCGCGGGGAGACCCAGTACTTC.

The chain links TRBV28 to TRBJ1-1, with no clear D. The CDR3 is made up of 15 amino acids. V gave up 2 bases and J gave up 6 bases, with 16 bases separating them. CDR1 is MDHEN, CDR2 SYDVKM, per germline. CDR3 protein: CASSLAVRGTAEAFF. For the CDR3, the DNA is TGTGCCAGCAGTTTAGCGGTACGGGGAACCGCTGAAGCTTTCTTT.

The CDR3 sequence: CASSIGWSEEAFF. The CDR3 coding sequence is TGTGCCAGTAGTATCGGGTGGAGTGAGGAAGCTTTCTTT. This chain links TRBV19 with TRBJ1-1; no clear D gene. The V and J ends lost 3 bases and 8 bases respectively, with 13 bases between them. Germline assignment: CDR1 LNHDA and CDR2 SQIVND (reference sequence). This CDR3 is 13 amino acids long.

This clone appeared a single time. The rearrangement uses TRBV18 and TRBJ2-3; 12 bases are shared with TRBD2. The CDR3 covers 17 residues. CDR1 KGHSH and CDR2 LQKENI come from the germline V gene. Losses at the gene ends were 5 bases for V and 2 bases for J; bases not matched to a gene: 8. CDR3 region: CASSSQLAGGPTDTQYF. The CDR3 coding sequence is TGTGCCAGCTCATCCCAACTAGCGGGGGGCCCCACAGATACGCAGTATTTT.

V and J are TRBV18 and TRBJ2-5; D might be TRBD2 (6 bases). From germline, CDR1 is KGHSH and CDR2 LQKENI. This CDR3 comprises 14 residues. V lost 2 bases to trimming and J lost 4 bases, with 11 bases between them. The CDR3 protein is CASSPKGGGETQYF. The CDR3 coding sequence is TGTGCCAGCTCACCAAAGGGAGGAGGAGAGACCCAGTACTTC.